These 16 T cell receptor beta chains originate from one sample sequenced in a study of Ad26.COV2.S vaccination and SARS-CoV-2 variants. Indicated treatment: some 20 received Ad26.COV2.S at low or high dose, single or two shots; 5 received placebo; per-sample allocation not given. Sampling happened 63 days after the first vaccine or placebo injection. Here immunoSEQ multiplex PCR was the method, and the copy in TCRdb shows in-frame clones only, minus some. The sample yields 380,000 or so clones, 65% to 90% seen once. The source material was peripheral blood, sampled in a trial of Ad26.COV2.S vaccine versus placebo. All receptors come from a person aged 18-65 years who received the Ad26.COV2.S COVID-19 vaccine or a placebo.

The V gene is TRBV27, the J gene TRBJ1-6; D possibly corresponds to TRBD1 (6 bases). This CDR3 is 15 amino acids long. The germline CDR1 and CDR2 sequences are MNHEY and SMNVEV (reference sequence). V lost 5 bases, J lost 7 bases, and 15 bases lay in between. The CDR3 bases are TGTGCCAGCAGTCCCGGACAGTTTGGGAATTCACCCCTCCACTTT. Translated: CASSPGQFGNSPLHF.

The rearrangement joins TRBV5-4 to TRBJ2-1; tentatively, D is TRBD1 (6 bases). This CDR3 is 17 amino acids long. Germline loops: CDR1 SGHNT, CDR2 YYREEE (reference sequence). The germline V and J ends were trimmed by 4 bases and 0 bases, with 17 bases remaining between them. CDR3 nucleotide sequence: TGTGCCAGCAGCCCGGCTGGGGGCCATAGCTCCTACAATGAGCAGTTCTTC. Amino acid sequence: CASSPAGGHSSYNEQFF.

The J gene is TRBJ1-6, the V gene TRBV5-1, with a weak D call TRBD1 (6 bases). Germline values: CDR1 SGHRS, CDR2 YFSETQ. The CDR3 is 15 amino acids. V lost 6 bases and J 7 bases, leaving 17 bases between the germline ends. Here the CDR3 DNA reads TGCGCCAGCACCTTAAAGGCGGGGGCAAATTCACCCCTCCACTTT. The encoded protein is CASTLKAGANSPLHF. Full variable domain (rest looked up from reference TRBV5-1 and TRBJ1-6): KAGVTQTPRYLIKTRGQQVTLSCSPISGHRSVSWYQQTPGQGLQFLFEYFSETQRNKGNFPGRFSGRQFSNSRSEMNVSTLELGDSALYLCASTLKAGANSPLHFGNGTRLTVT.

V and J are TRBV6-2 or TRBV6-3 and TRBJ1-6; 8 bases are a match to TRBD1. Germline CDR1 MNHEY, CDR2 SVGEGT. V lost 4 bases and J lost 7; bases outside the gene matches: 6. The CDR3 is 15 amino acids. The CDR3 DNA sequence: TGTGCCAGCAGTTCAGACAGGGGTTGGAATTCACCCCTCCACTTT. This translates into CASSSDRGWNSPLHF.

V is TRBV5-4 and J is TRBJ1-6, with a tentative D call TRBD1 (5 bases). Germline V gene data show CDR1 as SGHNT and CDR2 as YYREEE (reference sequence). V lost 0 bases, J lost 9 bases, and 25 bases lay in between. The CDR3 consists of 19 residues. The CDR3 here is CASSLATGTGDGVRSPLHF. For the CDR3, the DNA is TGTGCCAGCAGCTTGGCCACGGGGACTGGAGACGGGGTTCGTTCACCCCTCCACTTT.

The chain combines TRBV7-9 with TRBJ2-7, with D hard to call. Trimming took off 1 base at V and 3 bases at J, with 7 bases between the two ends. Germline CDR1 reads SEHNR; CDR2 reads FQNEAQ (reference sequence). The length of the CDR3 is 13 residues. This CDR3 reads CASSLGIDYEQYF. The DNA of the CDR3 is TGTGCCAGCAGCTTAGGTATCGACTACGAGCAGTACTTC.

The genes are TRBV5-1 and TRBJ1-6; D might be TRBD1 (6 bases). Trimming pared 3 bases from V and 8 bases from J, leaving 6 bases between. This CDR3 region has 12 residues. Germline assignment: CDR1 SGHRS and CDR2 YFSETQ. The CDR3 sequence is CASSSGDSPLHF. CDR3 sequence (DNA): TGCGCCAGCAGCTCAGGGGATTCACCCCTCCACTTT.

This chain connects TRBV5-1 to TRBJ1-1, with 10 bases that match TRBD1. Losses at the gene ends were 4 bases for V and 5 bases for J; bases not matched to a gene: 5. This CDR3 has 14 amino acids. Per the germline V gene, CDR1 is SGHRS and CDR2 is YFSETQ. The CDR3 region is CASSPGQGSTEAFF. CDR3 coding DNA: TGCGCCAGCAGCCCGGGACAGGGGAGTACTGAAGCTTTCTTT.

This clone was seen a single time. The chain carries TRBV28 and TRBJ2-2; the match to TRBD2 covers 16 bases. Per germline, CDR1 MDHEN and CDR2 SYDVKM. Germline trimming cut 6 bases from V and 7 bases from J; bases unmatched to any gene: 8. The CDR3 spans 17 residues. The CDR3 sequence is CASSPGLAGGPIGELFF. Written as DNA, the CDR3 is TGTGCCAGCAGCCCGGGACTAGCGGGGGGGCCTATCGGGGAGCTGTTTTTT.

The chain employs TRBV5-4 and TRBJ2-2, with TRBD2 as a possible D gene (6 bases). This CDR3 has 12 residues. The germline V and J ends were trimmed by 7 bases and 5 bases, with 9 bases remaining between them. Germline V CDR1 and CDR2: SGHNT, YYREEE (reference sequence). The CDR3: CASGSGTGELFF. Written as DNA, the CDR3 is TGTGCCAGCGGCAGCGGGACCGGGGAGCTGTTTTTT.

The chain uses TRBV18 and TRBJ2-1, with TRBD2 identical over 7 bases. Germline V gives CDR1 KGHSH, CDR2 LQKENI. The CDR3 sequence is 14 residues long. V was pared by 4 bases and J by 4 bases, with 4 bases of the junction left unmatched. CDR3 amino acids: CASSLREGYNEQFF. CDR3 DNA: TGTGCCAGCTCACTAAGGGAGGGTTACAATGAGCAGTTCTTC.

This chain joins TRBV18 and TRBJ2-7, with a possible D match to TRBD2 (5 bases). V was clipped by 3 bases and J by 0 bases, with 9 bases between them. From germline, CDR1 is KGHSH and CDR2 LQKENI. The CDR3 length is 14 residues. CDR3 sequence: CASSPLGSSYEQYF. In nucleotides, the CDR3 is TGTGCCAGCTCACCCCTAGGGAGCTCCTACGAGCAGTACTTC.

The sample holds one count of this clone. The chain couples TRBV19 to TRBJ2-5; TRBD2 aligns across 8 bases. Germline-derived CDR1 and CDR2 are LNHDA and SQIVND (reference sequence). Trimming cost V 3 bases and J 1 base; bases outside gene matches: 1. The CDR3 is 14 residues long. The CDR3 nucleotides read TGTGCCAGTAGTATCGGGAGGGGCCAAGAGACCCAGTACTTC. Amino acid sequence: CASSIGRGQETQYF.

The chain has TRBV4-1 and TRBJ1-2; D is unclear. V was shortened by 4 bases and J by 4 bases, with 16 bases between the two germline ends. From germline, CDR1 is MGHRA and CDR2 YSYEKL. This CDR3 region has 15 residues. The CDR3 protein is CASSPGRESAYGYTF. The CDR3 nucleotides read TGCGCCAGCAGCCCCGGGAGGGAGTCGGCCTATGGCTACACCTTC.

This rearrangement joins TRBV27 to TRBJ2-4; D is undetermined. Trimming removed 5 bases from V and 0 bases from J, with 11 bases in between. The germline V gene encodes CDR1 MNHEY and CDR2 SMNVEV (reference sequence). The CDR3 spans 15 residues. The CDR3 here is CASSKLPLAKNIQYF. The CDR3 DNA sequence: TGTGCCAGCAGTAAGCTGCCTCTAGCCAAAAACATTCAGTACTTC.

CDR3 DNA sequence: TGTGCCAGCAGCCGGAAGGTCGGCCCCGATGAAAAACTGTTTTTT. The encoded protein is CASSRKVGPDEKLFF. This chain connects TRBV7-2 to TRBJ1-4; the D is unclear. This CDR3 spans 15 amino acids. V was shortened by 5 bases and J by 6 bases, with 16 bases between the two germline ends. Germline V gene data show CDR1 as SGHTA and CDR2 as FQGNSA. Drawing the rest from reference TRBV7-2 and TRBJ1-4, the complete variable domain is GAGVSQSPSNKVTEKGKDVELRCDPISGHTALYWYRQSLGQGLEFLIYFQGNSAPDKSGLPSDRFSAERTGGSVSTLTIQRTQQEDSAVYLCASSRKVGPDEKLFFGSGTQLSVL.